These 5 T cell receptor beta chains share one sample of origin, sequenced in a study of PD-L1 blockade in urothelial cancer. Specified time point: pretreatment peripheral blood. This table comes from immunoSEQ multiplex PCR, and its TCRdb copy is limited to in-frame clones, with some not included. Counted here are some 63,000 clones, around 81% occurring once; the ten biggest clones make up more than 5.5%. Source: PBMCs, taken around atezolizumab (anti-PD-L1) treatment. These receptors came from a man in his 70s with urothelial cancer.

V is TRBV5-4 and J is TRBJ2-5; weak D call: TRBD2 (6 bases). Germline assignment: CDR1 SGHNT and CDR2 YYREEE (reference sequence). The CDR3 has 16 residues. Trimming took off 4 bases at V and 5 bases at J, with 21 bases between the two ends. For the CDR3, the DNA is TGTGCCAGCAGCCGCGGGACGGGTGAAAAAGCGGAGACCCAGTACTTC. It specifies CASSRGTGEKAETQYF.

This clone was counted between two and nine times. CDR3 in amino acids: CASSWVPREGELFF. The CDR3 DNA sequence: TGTGCCAGCAGCTGGGTCCCGAGGGAGGGGGAGCTGTTTTTT. V and J are TRBV7-8 and TRBJ2-2, with a weak D call TRBD2 (5 bases). Germline V gene data show CDR1 as SGHVS and CDR2 as FQNEAQ. Trimming took off 4 bases at V and 8 bases at J, with 14 bases between the two ends. The CDR3 loop spans 14 amino acids.

The rearrangement links TRBV6-5 to TRBJ2-1, with 11 bases aligning to TRBD2. CDR1 is MNHEY, CDR2 SVGAGI, per germline. The CDR3 sequence is 15 residues long. Trimming at V came to 6 bases and at J to 4 bases, leaving 5 bases not matched to a gene. This chain's CDR3 is CASSLTSGVYNEQFF. The CDR3, as DNA: TGTGCCAGCAGCTTGACTAGCGGGGTGTACAATGAGCAGTTCTTC.

This chain connects TRBV15 to TRBJ2-1, with 8 bases aligning to TRBD1. V lost 0 bases to trimming and J lost 4 bases; unmatched junction nucleotides: 5. CDR1 and CDR2 (germline): LNHNV, YYDKDF (reference sequence). The CDR3 runs 16 residues. CDR3 sequence: CATSRDKDREYNEQFF. The DNA for the CDR3 is TGTGCCACCAGCAGAGATAAGGACAGGGAGTACAATGAGCAGTTCTTC.

This clone was observed a few times. The J gene is TRBJ2-1, the V gene TRBV5-1, with 9 positions matching TRBD2. The CDR3 spans 15 residues. Germline V CDR1 and CDR2: SGHRS, YFSETQ. Trimming cost V 7 bases and J 7 bases; bases outside gene matches: 12. CDR3 sequence (DNA): TGCGCCAGCGCGGCCAACTTAGCGGGAGCAAATGAGCAGTTCTTC. It yields the protein CASAANLAGANEQFF.